Below, 22 T cell receptor beta chains from the same sample are listed, as sequenced in a study of beta chain features in type 1 diabetes (dated 2018 in TCRdb). Preparation of the library involved the immunoSEQ multiplex PCR assay. The entire isolated RNA was reverse transcribed using the High Capacity cDNA Reverse Transcription Kit, and thus expressed TCRB transcripts were sequenced. This immuneACCESS table, as held by TCRdb, lists in-frame sequences with V and J called but not all clones. Of the missing ones, under half trace to an unresolved V gene in checked studies; the others have no known cause. The sample contains 350,000 to 450,000 clones, around 14% of them found a single time. The ten largest account for roughly 0.038% of the sample. Material for sequencing was naive CD4+ T cells from blood. The cell subset or site label corresponds to: true naive CD4+ T cells. All receptors come from a man aged 25-45 years in good health.

In DNA form, the CDR3 reads TGTGCCATCAGTGAGTCGGGGACAGATAGAAGCGAGCAGTACGTC. Protein product: CAISESGTDRSEQYV. The V gene is TRBV10-3, the J gene TRBJ2-7; the match to TRBD1 covers 7 bases. V was clipped by 0 bases and J by 6 bases; unmatched bases: 8. The germline gives CDR1 ENHRY, CDR2 SYGVKD. This CDR3 contains 15 residues.

V gene TRBV4-1 combines with J gene TRBJ2-7, with D maybe TRBD1 (5 bases). Germline V lookup: CDR1 MGHRA, CDR2 YSYEKL. The CDR3 runs to 13 residues. V lost 1 base, J lost 6 bases, and 10 bases lay in between. The CDR3 DNA follows: TGCGCCAGCAGCCAAGTAGGGGTGGCCGAGCAGTACTTC. Translated, it gives CASSQVGVAEQYF.

This sequence joins TRBV27 and TRBJ2-3; D is uncertain. The CDR3 runs 15 residues. V was cut by 4 bases and J by 1 base, with 12 bases left in between. Germline V gene lookup returns CDR1 MNHEY and CDR2 SMNVEV (reference sequence). The CDR3 is CASSYEGRGTDTQYF. The CDR3 DNA sequence: TGTGCCAGCAGTTACGAAGGGCGAGGCACAGATACGCAGTATTTT.

V is TRBV7-2 and J is TRBJ2-4; D ambiguous. V gave up 5 bases and J gave up 0 bases, with 5 bases separating them. Per the germline V gene, CDR1 is SGHTA and CDR2 is FQGNSA. The CDR3 loop spans 13 amino acids. CDR3 DNA sequence: TGTGCCAGCAGCCAGTTAGCCAAAAACATTCAGTACTTC. This sequence encodes CASSQLAKNIQYF.

The V and J genes are TRBV4-3 and TRBJ2-3; D is perhaps TRBD1 (5 bases). V was cut by 5 bases and J by 5 bases, with 11 bases left in between. CDR3 length: 13 amino acids. Germline V lookup: CDR1 LGHNA, CDR2 YSLEER. The chain's CDR3 is CASSAQQVDTQYF. The CDR3 nucleotides are TGCGCCAGCAGCGCCCAACAGGTAGATACGCAGTATTTT.

The chain combines TRBV14 with TRBJ2-1, with D maybe TRBD1 (6 bases). V lost 6 bases to trimming and J lost 3 bases, with 9 bases between them. The CDR3 sequence is 13 residues long. Per germline, CDR1 SGHDN and CDR2 FVKESK. This CDR3 reads CASSRGGYNEQFF. The CDR3 DNA follows: TGTGCCAGCAGTCGAGGGGGCTACAATGAGCAGTTCTTC. The full variable domain, with the rest looked up from reference TRBV14 and TRBJ2-1, is EAGVTQFPSHSVIEKGQTVTLRCDPISGHDNLYWYRRVMGKEIKFLLHFVKESKQDESGMPNNRFLAERTGGTYSTLKVQPAELEDSGVYFCASSRGGYNEQFFGPGTRLTVL.

The rearrangement joins TRBV11-2 to TRBJ2-2; no clear D gene. The germline V gene has CDR1 SGHAT and CDR2 FQNNGV. Trimming removed 2 bases from V and 5 bases from J, with 9 bases in between. The CDR3 has 14 residues. Here the CDR3 reads CASSLHRATGELFF. Written as DNA, the CDR3 is TGTGCCAGCAGCTTACACCGGGCAACCGGGGAGCTGTTTTTT.

This chain joins TRBV9 and TRBJ2-5; 9 nucleotides match TRBD2. CDR1 is SGDLS, CDR2 YYNGEE, per germline. The CDR3 is 15 amino acids. The ends lost 1 base at V and 4 bases at J; junction bases unmatched: 5. The CDR3 region is CASSVTSGWRETQYF. The CDR3 DNA follows: TGTGCCAGCAGCGTAACTAGCGGGTGGAGAGAGACCCAGTACTTC.

As regards this clone: This clone may be a read error of a much larger clone one base away. The chain has TRBV11-3 and TRBJ2-3; the D is unclear. CDR1 SGHNT and CDR2 YENEEA come from the germline V gene. The CDR3 has 14 residues. V was pared by 1 base and J by 0 bases, with 5 bases between. The CDR3 sequence: CASSLVGSTDTQYF. CDR3 nucleotide sequence: TGTGCCAGCAGCTTAGTGGGAAGCACAGATACGCAGTATTTT. The full variable domain, with the rest looked up from reference TRBV11-3 and TRBJ2-3, is EAGVVQSPRYKIIEKKQPVAFWCNPISGHNTLYWYLQNLGQGPELLIRYENEEAVDDSQLPKDRFSAERLKGVDSTLKIQPAELGDSAVYLCASSLVGSTDTQYFGPGTRLTVL.

The rearrangement uses TRBV7-9 and TRBJ2-1; possibly TRBD1 or TRBD2 for D (5 bases each). The V gene's germline CDR1 is SEHNR and CDR2 FQNEAQ (reference sequence). Trimming removed 1 base from V and 9 bases from J, with 13 bases in between. The CDR3 runs to 14 residues. The CDR3 here is CASSLVGAVGEQFF. The CDR3 nucleotides read TGTGCCAGCAGCTTAGTCGGGGCCGTCGGTGAGCAGTTCTTC. The full variable domain, with the rest looked up from reference TRBV7-9 and TRBJ2-1, is DTGVSQNPRHKITKRGQNVTFRCDPISEHNRLYWYRQTLGQGPEFLTYFQNEAQLEKSRLLSDRFSAERPKGSFSTLEIQRTEQGDSAMYLCASSLVGAVGEQFFGPGTRLTVL.

This clone was counted a few times. V is TRBV18 and J is TRBJ2-7; the match to TRBD2 covers 7 bases. The junction had 5 bases not matched to a gene; V was cut back by 5 bases and J by 4 bases. Germline CDR1 is KGHSH and CDR2 is LQKENI. CDR3 length: 13 residues. The CDR3 region has the DNA TGTGCCAGCTCAAACCGGGGGGAGTACGAGCAGTACTTC. This encodes CASSNRGEYEQYF.

A few counts support this clone. The chain couples TRBV10-3 to TRBJ2-5; 7 bases match TRBD2. V shed 10 bases, J shed 0 bases, and the junction held 2 bases outside the gene matches. Germline lookup yields CDR1 ENHRY and CDR2 SYGVKD. The CDR3 is made up of 12 amino acids. The DNA for the CDR3 is TGTGCCACCAGCGGGAACCAAGAGACCCAGTACTTC. Amino acid sequence: CATSGNQETQYF.

The V call is TRBV7-9, the J call TRBJ2-4, with TRBD2 as a possible D gene (5 bases). CDR3 length: 14 amino acids. The V gene's germline CDR1 is SEHNR and CDR2 FQNEAQ (reference sequence). Trimming took 5 bases from V and 4 from J, leaving 12 bases between them. CDR3 bases: TGTGCCAGCAGCCCCCAAGCGGAAAAAAACATTCAGTACTTC. It yields the protein CASSPQAEKNIQYF.

This clone was counted a few times. The chain is built from TRBV9 and TRBJ1-1; D gene uncertain. Germline CDR1 and CDR2: SGDLS and YYNGEE. The CDR3 is made up of 13 amino acids. Trimming pared 4 bases from V and 1 base from J, leaving 8 bases between. In nucleotides, the CDR3 is TGTGCCAGCAGCTCCGCAGCGAACACTGAAGCTTTCTTT. Amino acids: CASSSAANTEAFF.

In its sample, this clone was seen a few times. V and J are TRBV4-1 and TRBJ2-1; D might be TRBD1 (6 bases). The CDR3 length is 12 residues. Germline CDR1 is MGHRA and CDR2 is YSYEKL. The germline V and J ends were trimmed by 4 bases and 8 bases, with 9 bases remaining between them. CDR3 region: CASSLTGHEQFF. The CDR3, as DNA: TGCGCCAGCAGCCTTACAGGGCATGAGCAGTTCTTC.

The chain recombines TRBV7-9 with TRBJ2-3; D is undetermined. The V end was cut by 6 bases, the J end by 5 bases, with 6 bases between. Germline lookup yields CDR1 SEHNR and CDR2 FQNEAQ (reference sequence). This CDR3 comprises 11 residues. CDR3 loop: CASRLGDTQYF. CDR3 nucleotide sequence: TGTGCCAGCAGACTGGGAGATACGCAGTATTTT.

CDR3 nucleotides: TGCAGCGTTGAGTTTCGTGGATATGAGCAGTTCTTC. Translating it yields CSVEFRGYEQFF. The genes are TRBV29-1 and TRBJ2-1; D unclear. The germline V and J ends were trimmed by 3 bases and 8 bases, with 11 bases remaining between them. CDR1 is SQVTM, CDR2 ANQGSEA, per germline. The CDR3 covers 12 residues.

The chain joins TRBV5-4 to TRBJ2-3, with D maybe TRBD1 (8 bases). Germline-derived CDR1 and CDR2 are SGHNT and YYREEE (reference sequence). There are 15 residues in the CDR3. Trimming stripped 4 bases from V and 5 bases from J, with 17 bases between. As DNA, the CDR3 is TGTGCCAGCAGCCCACAGGGGGGGCCGGGAGATACGCAGTATTTT. Translation gives CASSPQGGPGDTQYF. The whole variable domain, filled in from reference TRBV5-4 and TRBJ2-3, reads ETGVTQSPTHLIKTRGQQVTLRCSSQSGHNTVSWYQQALGQGPQFIFQYYREEENGRGNFPPRFSGLQFPNYSSELNVNALELDDSALYLCASSPQGGPGDTQYFGPGTRLTVL.

This clone was detected only a few times. The chain is built from TRBV5-6 and TRBJ2-7; 9 nucleotides line up with TRBD1. Germline V gene sequence: CDR1 SGHDT, CDR2 YYEEEE. The trim removed 4 bases at V and 5 bases at J, leaving 10 bases unmatched. The CDR3 covers 15 residues. CDR3 region: CASSAAGQGRNEQYV. The CDR3 nucleotides read TGTGCCAGCAGCGCAGCGGGACAGGGTAGAAACGAGCAGTACGTC.

About this clone itself: Other DNA sequences in the same sample also yield this CDR3. The chain employs TRBV30 and TRBJ1-1, with no clear D. Germline V gene lookup returns CDR1 GTSNPN and CDR2 SVGIG (reference sequence). Trimming removed 2 bases from V and 3 bases from J, with 7 bases in between. The CDR3 is 12 amino acids. The DNA of the CDR3 is TGTGCCTGGAGTCCCCTAGACACTGAAGCTTTCTTT. Translated, it gives CAWSPLDTEAFF.

The CDR3 here is CASSPGLAGRNEQFF. CDR3 nucleotides: TGTGCCAGCAGCCCGGGACTAGCGGGTAGAAATGAGCAGTTCTTC. The rearrangement links TRBV7-3 to TRBJ2-1; TRBD2 matches 12 bases. The CDR3 loop spans 15 amino acids. V gave up 5 bases and J gave up 7 bases; unmatched junction bases: 6. Germline CDR1 SGHTA, CDR2 FQGTGA.

In this sample, this clone turned up a few times. J is TRBJ1-1 and V is TRBV7-9, with unresolved D. Germline V gene lookup returns CDR1 SEHNR and CDR2 FQNEAQ (reference sequence). This CDR3 region has 11 residues. Trimming pared 2 bases from V and 9 bases from J, leaving 7 bases between. The CDR3 is CASSLSLQAFF. CDR3 DNA: TGTGCCAGCAGCTTATCCCTACAAGCTTTCTTT.